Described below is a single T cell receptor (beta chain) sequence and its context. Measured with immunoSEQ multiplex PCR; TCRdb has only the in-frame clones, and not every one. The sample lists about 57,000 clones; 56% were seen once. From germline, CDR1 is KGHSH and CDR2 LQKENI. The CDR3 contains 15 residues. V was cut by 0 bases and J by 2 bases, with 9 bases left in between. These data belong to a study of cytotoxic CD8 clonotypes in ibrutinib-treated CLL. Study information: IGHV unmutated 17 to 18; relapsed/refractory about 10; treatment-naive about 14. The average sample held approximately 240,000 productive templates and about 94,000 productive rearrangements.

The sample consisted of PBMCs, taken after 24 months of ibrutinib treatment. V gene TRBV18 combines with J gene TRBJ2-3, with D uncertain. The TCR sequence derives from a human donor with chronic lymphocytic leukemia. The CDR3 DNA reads TGTGCCAGCTCACCACCGACACGTCCCACAGATACGCAGTATTTT. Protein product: CASSPPTRPTDTQYF.